This is a list of T cell receptor beta chains from one sample in a study of T cells in Graves' hyperthyroidism and ophthalmopathy. TCRdb reprocessed the multiplex PCR reads with MiXCR, giving one entry per CDR3 protein. The table includes 350,000 or so distinct CDR3 sequences, 21% detected once. Sequenced material: blood. The receptor source for this set is a woman aged 50 to 60 with Graves' hyperthyroidism. Each CDR3 is given with its conserved first and last residue. Fields, in order: clone size, J gene, V gene, D gene, CDR3 protein, CDR3 DNA. A D gene is named only where the DNA matches it firmly. Only part of the rows carry a size: once, few, many, or a class if the clone is expanded.

many,TRBJ2-2,TRBV30,TRBD1,CAWSATGVGELFF,TGTGCCTGGAGTGCCACAGGGGTTGGGGAGCTGTTTTTT
many,TRBJ1-3,TRBV9,TRBD1,CASSVTGVVSGNTIYF,TGTGCCAGCAGCGTTACAGGGGTGGTCTCTGGAAACACCATATATTTT
many,TRBJ1-3,TRBV18,-,CASSPPETGGNTIYF,TGTGCCAGCTCACCACCGGAAACAGGAGGAAACACCATATATTTT
-,TRBJ1-2,TRBV19,TRBD1,CASSPTGRAMGYTF,TGTGCCAGTAGTCCGACAGGGAGAGCAATGGGCTACACCTTC
many,TRBJ2-1,TRBV28,-,CASSSTGLVSYNEQFF,TGTGCCAGCAGTTCCACAGGACTCGTCTCCTACAATGAGCAGTTCTTC
-,TRBJ2-1,TRBV6-8,TRBD2,CASSYGPSGGGNEQFF,TGTGCCAGCAGTTACGGGCCTAGCGGGGGGGGGAATGAGCAGTTCTTC
many,TRBJ2-7,TRBV28,-,CASSFLGLTSSYEQYF,TGTGCCAGCAGTTTTCTGGGACTCACGAGCTCCTACGAGCAGTACTTC
few,TRBJ2-1,TRBV7-7,TRBD1,CASSRDRANEQFF,TGTGCTAGCAGTCGGGACAGGGCCAATGAGCAGTTCTTC
few,TRBJ2-1,TRBV19,TRBD2,CATLLSGGDYNEQFF,TGTGCCACCCTTTTGTCGGGGGGTGACTACAATGAGCAGTTCTTC
many,TRBJ1-1,TRBV12-3/TRBV12-4,TRBD1,CASRDRDRQLSTEAFF,TGTGCCAGCAGGGACAGGGACAGGCAATTAAGCACTGAAGCTTTCTTT
many,TRBJ2-3,TRBV20-1,TRBD1,CSARGTGTGSVSSTDTQYF,TGCAGTGCTAGAGGAACTGGGACAGGGTCCGTCTCTAGCACAGATACGCAGTATTTT
-,TRBJ1-2,TRBV7-3,-,CASSLVPDGYGYTF,TGTGCCAGCAGCTTGGTCCCGGACGGCTATGGCTACACCTTC
many,TRBJ2-7,TRBV6-1,TRBD1,CASSEAGTGGWEQYF,TGTGCCAGCAGTGAAGCCGGGACAGGGGGCTGGGAGCAGTACTTC
many,TRBJ2-5,TRBV14,-,CASSQGIGAGAQETQYF,TGTGCCAGCAGCCAAGGGATTGGTGCGGGGGCCCAAGAGACCCAGTACTTC
many,TRBJ2-3,TRBV5-1,-,CASSLQELGTDTQYF,TGCGCCAGCAGCTTGCAGGAGTTGGGGACAGATACGCAGTATTTT
-,TRBJ2-7,TRBV6-1,TRBD1,CASKTPGQIYYEQYF,TGTGCCAGCAAAACTCCGGGACAGATATACTACGAGCAGTACTTC
few,TRBJ1-2,TRBV7-8,-,CASSVGLNYGYTF,TGTGCCAGCAGCGTAGGACTGAACTATGGCTACACCTTC